The 10 T cell receptor beta chains in this list originate from one sample, sequenced in a study of CD8 T cells in Susac syndrome. When the RNA was reverse transcribed, random hexamers were used with an input of 0.5 to 1 ug. MiXCR, run by TCRdb on the immunoSEQ multiplex PCR reads, gives a single entry per CDR3 protein. The sample lists a few hundred thousand distinct CDR3 sequences, roughly 94% occurring once. The sequenced material came from CD4+ T cells from PBMCs. The receptors derive from a human donor with multiple sclerosis.

This clonotype was recorded only once. The junction departs from the called germline gene at one end, perhaps through a read error. CDR3 sequence: CASSESGSKQPQHF. CDR3 nucleotides: TGTGCCAGCAGTGAATCCGGAAGCAAGCAGCCCCAGCATTTT. The chain links TRBV2 to TRBJ1-5; D remains unclear. The CDR3 sequence is 14 residues long. Germline values: CDR1 SNHLY, CDR2 FYNNEI.

The rearrangement uses TRBV3-1 and TRBJ2-2; D gene uncertain. V was pared by 1 base and J by 5 bases, with 8 bases between. CDR1 is LGHDT, CDR2 YNNKEL, per germline (reference sequence). This CDR3 has 14 residues. The CDR3 nucleotides are TGTGCCAGCAGCCAAGCCACGACGACCGGGGAGCTGTTTTTT. Protein sequence: CASSQATTTGELFF.

The chain recombines TRBV2 with TRBJ1-1, with no clear D. Trimming took off 8 bases at V and 1 base at J, with 14 bases between the two ends. Per germline, CDR1 SNHLY and CDR2 FYNNEI. This CDR3 has 14 residues. CDR3 sequence (DNA): TGTGCCAGCGGGAGCAGTGGGAAGAACACTGAAGCTTTCTTT. Translation: CASGSSGKNTEAFF.

The V gene is TRBV29-1, the J gene TRBJ2-2, with TRBD1 as a possible D gene (5 bases). This CDR3 comprises 13 residues. CDR1 and CDR2 (germline): SQVTM, ANQGSEA. V lost 7 bases, J lost 1 base, and 10 bases lay in between. Written as DNA, the CDR3 is TGCAGCGGGGCCCAGGGGAACACCGGGGAGCTGTTTTTT. Amino acid sequence: CSGAQGNTGELFF.

The chain recombines TRBV20-1 with TRBJ2-2; a weak D match, TRBD2 (7 bases). The V end was cut by 3 bases, the J end by 2 bases, with 10 bases between. Germline V gene lookup returns CDR1 DFQATT and CDR2 SNEGSKA (reference sequence). CDR3 size: 14 residues. CDR3 DNA: TGCAGTGCTAGCGGGGGGACAAACACCGGGGAGCTGTTTTTT. It encodes CSASGGTNTGELFF.

V and J are TRBV29-1 and TRBJ1-4; D unresolved. V lost 6 bases and J 7 bases, leaving 15 bases between the germline ends. Per germline, CDR1 SQVTM and CDR2 ANQGSEA. The CDR3 length is 13 residues. CDR3 region: CSVSPSSGEKLFF. In DNA form, the CDR3 reads TGCAGCGTCTCACCTTCCTCGGGTGAAAAACTGTTTTTT.

The chain combines TRBV20-1 with TRBJ2-3, with D perhaps given as TRBD1 or TRBD2 (6 bases each). There are 16 residues in the CDR3. CDR1 DFQATT and CDR2 SNEGSKA come from the germline V gene (reference sequence). V was shortened by 6 bases and J by 3 bases, with 22 bases between the two germline ends. CDR3 sequence (DNA): TGCAGTGCAAGCAGGAGGGGGAAGTTAGAGACAGATACGCAGTATTTT. It encodes CSASRRGKLETDTQYF.

The rearrangement uses TRBV18 and TRBJ1-2; no reliable D call. The germline V and J ends were trimmed by 3 bases and 6 bases, with 14 bases remaining between them. The CDR3 is made up of 14 amino acids. CDR1 KGHSH and CDR2 LQKENI come from the germline V gene. Written as DNA, the CDR3 is TGTGCCAGCTCACCGGCCGGGTTAGGTGATGGCTACACCTTC. Residues: CASSPAGLGDGYTF.

This chain connects TRBV29-1 to TRBJ2-3, with 14 bases that match TRBD2. The CDR3 contains 16 residues. Germline V gives CDR1 SQVTM, CDR2 ANQGSEA. Trimming removed 6 bases from V and 3 bases from J; junction bases left unmatched: 8. The CDR3, as DNA: TGCAGCGTGCGACTAGGGACTAGCGGGGGTACAGATACGCAGTATTTT. This gives the protein CSVRLGTSGGTDTQYF.

This chain uses TRBV20-1 with TRBJ1-2; 8 bases are shared with TRBD1. This CDR3 is built from 12 residues. From germline, CDR1 is DFQATT and CDR2 SNEGSKA (reference sequence). Trimming cost V 4 bases and J 3 bases; bases outside gene matches: 1. The CDR3, as DNA: TGCAGTGCTACAGGGGGCCACTATGGCTACACCTTC. It specifies CSATGGHYGYTF.